One T cell receptor (delta chain) is described in this entry. Its target is not known. TCRdb ran CATT on the multiplex PCR reads. The repertoire holds tens of thousands of delta-chain clones, with approximately 0.92% as singletons. The entry originates in a study of γδ T cells in repeated Plasmodium falciparum infection. Background on the study: Age- and gender-matched Australian children served as comparison for malaria-exposed Malian children. Donors had four controlled P. falciparum NF54 infections over about 640 days. General study findings and limits: Vgamma9/Vdelta2+ T cells showed a stable polyclonal repertoire with shared TCRgamma sequences.

Bulk repertoires came from Vgamma9/Vdelta2+ or Vdelta2-negative gammadelta T cells flow-sorted from PBMC. J gave up 0 bases and V 6 bases, and 26 bases lay outside the gene matches. Germline V gene sequence: CDR1 TSWWSYY, CDR2 QGS. The CDR3 sequence is 22 residues long. The sample was gamma-delta T cells from blood. This rearrangement joins TRDV1 to TRDJ1; TRDD3 matches at 9 bases. Here the J gene came from matching the DNA to germline, since TCRdb omits it. This receptor was obtained from a pool of human donors (malaria-infected and uninfected, not separated). The CDR3 sequence: CALGDFPSVRGILGYNTDKLIF. The CDR3, as DNA: TGTGCTCTTGGAGATTTCCCTTCTGTGAGGGGGATACTGGGATATAACACCGATAAACTCATCTTT.